The 16 T cell receptor beta chains below come from one sample, sequenced in a study of blood T cell repertoires in COVID-19. The assay was immunoSEQ multiplex PCR, and TCRdb's table has in-frame clones only and misses some. The sample records some 150,000 clones, around 84% being singletons. Sequenced material: PBMCs or T cells enriched from blood (not recorded which). These receptors were collected from a woman aged 45-65 years who had been exposed to COVID-19.

The rearrangement joins TRBV6-2 or TRBV6-3 to TRBJ2-7; D ambiguous. The CDR3 is 13 amino acids. CDR1 and CDR2 (germline): MNHEY, SVGEGT. Deletions cut 2 bases from V and 2 bases from J, with 7 bases between. The CDR3 sequence is CASSYQQTYEQYF. DNA of the CDR3: TGTGCCAGCAGTTACCAACAGACCTACGAGCAGTACTTC.

Ten or more counts support this clone. The CDR3 sequence is CASGEGVISGANVLTF. For the CDR3, the DNA is TGTGCCAGCGGCGAAGGAGTGATTTCTGGGGCCAACGTCCTGACTTTC. The V call is TRBV2, the J call TRBJ2-6, with D hard to call. The germline CDR1 and CDR2 sequences are SNHLY and FYNNEI. V was pared by 8 bases and J by 1 base, with 15 bases between. CDR3 length: 16 residues.

This clone was found once. This sequence joins TRBV18 and TRBJ2-1; 10 bases agree with TRBD1. V trimming: 3 bases; J trimming: 4 bases; junction bases outside the gene matches: 6. The CDR3 runs to 16 residues. Per the germline V gene, CDR1 is KGHSH and CDR2 is LQKENI. CDR3 in amino acids: CASSPNGQGVYNEQFF. CDR3 DNA: TGTGCCAGCTCACCGAACGGACAGGGGGTTTACAATGAGCAGTTCTTC. Combining the CDR3 with reference TRBV18 and TRBJ2-1 gives the whole variable domain NAGVMQNPRHLVRRRGQEARLRCSPMKGHSHVYWYRQLPEEGLKFMVYLQKENIIDESGMPKERFSAEFPKEGPSILRIQQVVRGDSAAYFCASSPNGQGVYNEQFFGPGTRLTVL.

The rearrangement links TRBV11-2 to TRBJ1-5; D unclear. Trimming cost V 2 bases and J 2 bases, with 10 bases left between them. The CDR3 is 15 amino acids. The germline V gene has CDR1 SGHAT and CDR2 FQNNGV. This CDR3 reads CASSLSVSGNQPQHF. Written as DNA, the CDR3 is TGTGCCAGCAGCTTATCGGTAAGCGGCAATCAGCCCCAGCATTTT.

This clone has just one count. The CDR3 protein is CASSSGTSGSTDTQYF. The CDR3 DNA sequence: TGTGCCAGCAGCTCCGGGACTAGCGGGAGCACAGATACGCAGTATTTT. The V gene is TRBV7-9, the J gene TRBJ2-3; 12 positions match TRBD2. The trim removed 4 bases at V and 0 bases at J, leaving 2 bases unmatched. In germline, CDR1 is SEHNR, CDR2 FQNEAQ (reference sequence). The CDR3 contains 16 residues.

The chain links TRBV11-3 to TRBJ1-5; D is unclear. The germline V gene encodes CDR1 SGHNT and CDR2 YENEEA. The V and J ends lost 8 bases and 4 bases respectively, with 21 bases between them. This CDR3 spans 16 amino acids. CDR3 in amino acids: CASRKGVISLNQPQHF. CDR3 DNA: TGTGCCAGCCGGAAAGGAGTTATTTCCCTAAATCAGCCCCAGCATTTT.

This clone occurred many times. The gene calls are TRBV9 and TRBJ1-1; D is perhaps TRBD1 (5 bases). V lost 3 bases, J lost 0 bases, and 15 bases lay in between. Germline CDR1 reads SGDLS; CDR2 reads YYNGEE. CDR3 length: 16 residues. The CDR3, as DNA: TGTGCCAGCAGCGCCCCCATCGGGGGGGTGAACACTGAAGCTTTCTTT. Translated, it gives CASSAPIGGVNTEAFF.

This clone occurred a few times. The chain is built from TRBV19 and TRBJ1-3; 7 bases match TRBD1. The trim removed 6 bases at V and 4 bases at J, leaving 6 bases unmatched. The CDR3 contains 14 residues. Germline V CDR1 and CDR2: LNHDA, SQIVND (reference sequence). The CDR3 protein is CASSDDRVGNTIYF. The CDR3 region has the DNA TGTGCCAGTAGCGACGACAGGGTAGGAAACACCATATATTTT.

The V and J genes are TRBV7-2 and TRBJ2-7; TRBD2 agrees at 7 bases. Germline assignment: CDR1 SGHTA and CDR2 FQGNSA. The CDR3 runs 16 residues. The ends lost 1 base at V and 6 bases at J; junction bases unmatched: 12. The CDR3 region is CASSLGSGAGESEQYF. Written as DNA, the CDR3 is TGTGCCAGCAGCTTAGGGTCTGGGGCGGGAGAGAGCGAGCAGTACTTC.

This clone appeared a single time. The J gene is TRBJ2-5, the V gene TRBV7-2, with TRBD2 matching over 9 bases. This CDR3 has 14 residues. CDR1 and CDR2 from the germline V gene are SGHTA and FQGNSA. The V gene end was trimmed by 11 bases and the J gene end by 5 bases; junction bases not matched to a gene: 12. DNA of the CDR3: TGTGCCGCAGGCGCTAGCGGGGTGGGGGAGACCCAGTACTTC. This translates into CAAGASGVGETQYF.

The chain uses TRBV1 and TRBJ2-5; TRBD1 is the table's D call and was not checked against the DNA. TRBV1 is recorded as a pseudogene. There are 16 residues in the CDR3. The CDR3 DNA follows: TGCACCAGCAGCCAAGCCCCGGGGACAGCACAAGAGACCCAGTACTTC. It translates to CTSSQAPGTAQETQYF.

V is TRBV10-1 and J is TRBJ1-1; D unresolved. Trimming left V 9 bases short and J 1 base short, with 9 bases between. Germline V gives CDR1 WNHNN, CDR2 SYGVQD (reference sequence). The CDR3 length is 12 residues. The CDR3 sequence: CARGVANTEAFF. The CDR3 DNA sequence: TGCGCCAGGGGAGTTGCGAACACTGAAGCTTTCTTT.

The chain has TRBV15 and TRBJ2-5; D gene unclear. V lost 1 base to trimming and J lost 4 bases, with 10 bases between them. Looked up from germline, CDR1 is LNHNV and CDR2 is YYDKDF (reference sequence). This CDR3 is built from 14 residues. This chain's CDR3 is CATSRVDFLETQYF. The CDR3 nucleotides are TGTGCCACCAGCAGAGTAGACTTCTTAGAGACCCAGTACTTC.

This sequence joins TRBV7-7 and TRBJ2-2; TRBD1 might be the D (5 bases). The V gene lost 0 bases and the J gene lost 0 bases, with 8 bases spanning the gap. The CDR3 is made up of 16 amino acids. Germline CDR1 and CDR2: SSHAT and FNYEAQ (reference sequence). The CDR3 sequence is CASSLAAGPNTGELFF. CDR3 sequence (DNA): TGTGCCAGCAGCTTAGCGGCAGGGCCGAACACCGGGGAGCTGTTTTTT.

The J gene is TRBJ1-6, the V gene TRBV11-2; the D gene is possibly TRBD1 (5 bases). The V and J ends lost 0 bases and 0 bases respectively, with 12 bases between them. Germline V gives CDR1 SGHAT, CDR2 FQNNGV. This CDR3 is 18 amino acids long. The CDR3 is CASSLDRVGHSYNSPLHF. CDR3 in DNA: TGTGCCAGCAGCTTAGATCGGGTGGGGCACTCCTATAATTCACCCCTCCACTTT.

The V call is TRBV2, the J call TRBJ2-1, with D hard to call. CDR3 length equals 16 residues. Germline V gene lookup returns CDR1 SNHLY and CDR2 FYNNEI. Trimming took 6 bases from V and 0 from J, leaving 15 bases between them. CDR3 residues: CASSLEAMSSYNEQFF. The CDR3 DNA reads as TGTGCCAGCAGCCTCGAGGCGATGAGCTCCTACAATGAGCAGTTCTTC.